The 7 T cell receptor beta chains below come from one sample, sequenced in a study of post-analysis software for immune sequencing data. Study observations and caveats: TRBV segments more frequent in patients than in controls numbered a few and included TRBV5-6, TRBV5-1 and TRBV20-1.

No antigen has been assigned to these receptors. TCR beta cDNA libraries had unique molecular identifiers. TCRdb independently ran MiXCR on the PCR reads; one entry per CDR3 protein. Seen here are 750,000 to 950,000 distinct CDR3 sequences, about 45% observed once, and the top ten hold roughly 4.9%. The specimen sequenced was blood. The receptors stem from a girl under 18 with multiple sclerosis.

As DNA, the CDR3 is TGCAGTGCTATGGGACAGGGTGACTTGGAGACCCAGTACTTC. This encodes CSAMGQGDLETQYF. The chain recombines TRBV20-1 with TRBJ2-5, with 9 bases matching TRBD1. Germline loops: CDR1 DFQATT, CDR2 SNEGSKA (reference sequence). CDR3 length: 14 amino acids. J lost 5 bases, V lost 4 bases, and 8 bases had no gene match.

J is TRBJ2-3 and V is TRBV20-1, with D possibly TRBD1 on 6 matching bases. The CDR3 extends over 15 amino acids. V lost 0 bases to trimming and J lost 2 bases, with 12 bases between them. The germline gives CDR1 DFQATT, CDR2 SNEGSKA (reference sequence). CDR3 DNA sequence: TGCAGTGCTAGAGATCCCCACAGGGACACAGATACGCAGTATTTT. Encoded protein: CSARDPHRDTDTQYF.

The chain links TRBV5-1 to TRBJ1-1; D not certain. In germline, CDR1 is SGHRS, CDR2 YFSETQ. V was cut by 4 bases and J by 3 bases, with 16 bases left in between. The CDR3 loop spans 15 amino acids. CDR3: CASSLDGVLDTEAFF. CDR3 DNA sequence: TGCGCCAGCAGCCTGGATGGGGTCTTGGACACTGAAGCTTTCTTT.

This chain joins TRBV7-9 and TRBJ1-2; 11 nucleotides agree with TRBD1. J was trimmed by 4 bases and V by 4 bases; bases with no gene match: 5. CDR1 SEHNR and CDR2 FQNEAQ come from the germline V gene (reference sequence). This CDR3 is built from 15 residues. The CDR3 bases are TGTGCCAGCAGCTCAGCCGGGACAGGGGGCTATGGCTACACCTTC. It yields the protein CASSSAGTGGYGYTF.

The V gene is TRBV4-1, the J gene TRBJ1-4; 8 nucleotides align to TRBD1. The germline CDR1 and CDR2 sequences are MGHRA and YSYEKL. The CDR3 runs to 15 residues. Germline trimming cut 1 base from V and 6 bases from J; bases unmatched to any gene: 4. In nucleotides, the CDR3 is TGCGCCAGCAGCCAAGGACAGGGGCTGGATGAAAAACTGTTTTTT. This encodes CASSQGQGLDEKLFF.

On this clonotype: One end of the junction varies from germline; a read error may be responsible. The chain is built from TRBV4-2 and TRBJ2-5, with a possible D match to TRBD2 (5 bases). This CDR3 has 15 residues. Germline loops: CDR1 LGHNA, CDR2 YNFKEQ. CDR3 residues: CASSLLSGSAETRYF. CDR3 sequence (DNA): TGTGCCAGCAGCCTCTTATCGGGATCCGCGGAGACCCGGTACTTC.

The chain employs TRBV7-9 and TRBJ1-1; TRBD1 is a possible D gene (5 bases). The CDR3 consists of 11 residues. Germline V gene sequence: CDR1 SEHNR, CDR2 FQNEAQ (reference sequence). Deletions cut 3 bases from V and 10 bases from J, with 9 bases between. CDR3 in amino acids: CASSLGGGAFF. The DNA of the CDR3 is TGTGCCAGCAGCTTGGGGGGGGGAGCTTTCTTT.